A selection of T cell receptor beta chains follows, all from one sample in a study of blood T cell repertoires in COVID-19. Assay used: immunoSEQ multiplex PCR; TCRdb lists only in-frame clones, some missing. This table has around 250,000 clones, roughly 86% appearing once. Sequenced: PBMCs or T cells enriched from blood (not recorded which). The receptors shown here come from a woman in her forties or fifties who had recovered from COVID-19. Both conserved end residues are part of each CDR3. A D gene is named only where the DNA matches it firmly. The size of a clone is reported for some rows only, either as once, few or many, or as a class for expanded clones.

TRBV7-9	TRBD1	TRBJ2-7	NA	TGTGCCAGCAGCTTCAGGGACAGGGCTTACGAGCAGTACTTC	CASSFRDRAYEQYF
TRBV3-1/TRBV3-2	TRBD1	TRBJ1-3	NA	TGTGCCAGCAGCCAATTAACAGGGGCTGGAAACACCATATATTTT	CASSQLTGAGNTIYF
TRBV5-1	NA	TRBJ1-4	NA	TGCGCCAGCAGCTTGGGAAGGATCGGGGAAAAACTGTTTTTT	CASSLGRIGEKLFF
TRBV2	NA	TRBJ2-2	NA	TGTGCCAGCACAGCGACCGAGGGCACCGGGGAGCTGTTTTTT	CASTATEGTGELFF
TRBV28	NA	TRBJ1-1	NA	TGTGCCAGCAGTTTTCTTACGGCAGGGAACACTGAAGCTTTCTTT	CASSFLTAGNTEAFF
TRBV6-5	NA	TRBJ2-7	NA	TGTGCCAGCAGTTCCACCTGGGCCGAGCAGTACTTC	CASSSTWAEQYF
TRBV19	TRBD1	TRBJ1-5	once	TGTGCCAGTAGTATGTCGGCGGCAGGGGGACCCAATCAGCCCCAGCATTTT	CASSMSAAGGPNQPQHF
TRBV2	NA	TRBJ1-2	NA	TGTGCCACCGCCGGAATTACAGGGAAGGATGGCTACACCTTC	CATAGITGKDGYTF
TRBV10-3	TRBD2	TRBJ2-2	NA	TGTGCCATCAGCTCTAGCGGGGGAGTCACCGGGGAGCTGTTTTTT	CAISSSGGVTGELFF
TRBV2	NA	TRBJ1-2	NA	TGTGCCAGCTCAGGAGGTTATGGCTACACCTTC	CASSGGYGYTF
TRBV5-1	TRBD1	TRBJ1-5	NA	TGCGCCAGCAGCCAGGGGGAGGGCAATCAGCCCCAGCATTTT	CASSQGEGNQPQHF
TRBV30	NA	TRBJ1-3	NA	TGTGCCTGGAGTGCGGACATCTCTGGAAACACCATATATTTT	CAWSADISGNTIYF
TRBV7-3	NA	TRBJ1-4	NA	TGTGCCAGCAGCCCCTACAGGGCAACTAATGAAAAACTGTTTTTT	CASSPYRATNEKLFF
TRBV3-1/TRBV3-2	TRBD2	TRBJ2-1	NA	TGTGCCAGCAGCCTACGGACTAGCCAGACTAGGTACAATGAGCAGTTCTTC	CASSLRTSQTRYNEQFF
TRBV7-9	TRBD2	TRBJ2-1	NA	TGTGCCAGCAGCGCTACTAGCGGGAGTTCCTACAATGAGCAGTTCTTC	CASSATSGSSYNEQFF
TRBV6-2/TRBV6-3	NA	TRBJ2-7	NA	TGTGCCAGCAGTACCGGGAACCCCTACGAGCAGTACTTC	CASSTGNPYEQYF
TRBV9	NA	TRBJ2-3	NA	TGTGCCAGCAGCGTAGGGGCGGAGGACTATCTATCGCAGTATTTT	CASSVGAEDYLSQYF
TRBV7-2	TRBD2	TRBJ2-7	NA	TGTGCCAGGTGCGGGGGGGACTACGAGCAGTACTTC	CARCGGDYEQYF
TRBV9	TRBD2	TRBJ2-3	NA	TGTGCCAGCAGCGTAGGAGCGGGAGGGCCTGATACGCAGTATTTT	CASSVGAGGPDTQYF
TRBV6-5	TRBD1	TRBJ1-4	NA	TGTGCCAGCAGCCCGAACGACAGGGTACAAATTCAACTGTTTTTT	CASSPNDRVQIQLFF
TRBV30	TRBD1	TRBJ2-3	NA	TGTGCCTGGATGCGGGACAGGGGTCGACCGGATACGCAGTATTTT	CAWMRDRGRPDTQYF
TRBV28	TRBD1	TRBJ1-5	NA	TGTGCCAGCAGTTTCTGGCAGGGGGCCCAGCCCCAGCATTTT	CASSFWQGAQPQHF
TRBV3-1/TRBV3-2	TRBD2	TRBJ2-7	NA	TGTGCCAGCAGCTCCTCCCCGGGGGGACTAGCGGCCTCCTACGAGCAGTACTTC	CASSSSPGGLAASYEQYF
TRBV5-8	TRBD1	TRBJ1-4	NA	TGTGCCAGCAGGAGGACAGGTTCGGACGAAAAACTGTTTTTT	CASRRTGSDEKLFF
TRBV11-2	TRBD1	TRBJ1-1	NA	TGTGCCAGCAACCCGACAGGGGTCACGAACACTGAAGCTTTCTTT	CASNPTGVTNTEAFF
TRBV20-1	TRBD1	TRBJ1-1	few	TGCAGTGCTAGTGTATGGGACAGGGGATACACTGAAGCTTTCTTT	CSASVWDRGYTEAFF
TRBV7-9	TRBD2	TRBJ2-6	NA	TGTGCCAGCAGCTTAGAGCGGGAGGAACCTTCTGGGGCCAACGTCCTGACTTTC	CASSLEREEPSGANVLTF
TRBV29-1	NA	TRBJ1-2	once	TGCAGCGTTGAGGCGGGGAGGGCGCGAAACTATGGCTACACCTTC	CSVEAGRARNYGYTF
TRBV28	TRBD1	TRBJ1-2	NA	TGTGCCAGCAGTCCGAACGGACAGGGGACCGAGAACTATGGCTACACCTTC	CASSPNGQGTENYGYTF
TRBV28	TRBD1	TRBJ2-1	NA	TGTGCCAGCAGCTGGGGACAGGGGGCGTTTTATGAGCAGTTCTTC	CASSWGQGAFYEQFF
TRBV5-1	NA	TRBJ1-2	NA	TGCGCCAGCAGCTTGGAGGGGCCCACCTACCCTCATAACTATGGCTACACCTTC	CASSLEGPTYPHNYGYTF
TRBV3-1/TRBV3-2	NA	TRBJ1-4	NA	TGTGCCAGCAGCCAAGAGACCGGGGTGGGGAAACTGTTTTTT	CASSQETGVGKLFF
TRBV3-1/TRBV3-2	NA	TRBJ1-5	NA	TGTGCCAGCAGCCAAGTCCAGGGGAATCAGCCCCAGCATTTT	CASSQVQGNQPQHF
TRBV3-1/TRBV3-2	NA	TRBJ1-5	NA	TGTGCCAGCAGCCAAGACAGGAATCAGCCCCAGCATTTT	CASSQDRNQPQHF
TRBV5-1	NA	TRBJ2-3	NA	TGCGCCAGCAGCTTGGACGGTAGCGGCTACACAGATACGCAGTATTTT	CASSLDGSGYTDTQYF
TRBV20-1	NA	TRBJ1-2	NA	TGCAGTGCTCCAGATAACTATGGCTACACCTTC	CSAPDNYGYTF
TRBV4-1	TRBD2	TRBJ2-1	once	TGCGCCAGCAGCCAACTGGAAACCGGGAGGGCCAAAAATGAGCAGTTCTTC	CASSQLETGRAKNEQFF
TRBV27	TRBD1	TRBJ1-2	NA	TGTGCCAGCACAGGGACAGGGGGTAACTATGGCTACACCTTC	CASTGTGGNYGYTF
TRBV7-9	NA	TRBJ2-1	NA	TGTGCCAGCAGCTTAAGCTCAGGGCCTAGTGGGGAGCAGTTCTTC	CASSLSSGPSGEQFF
TRBV7-2	NA	TRBJ1-1	once	TGTGCCAGCAGCGCAATCGGACTCATGAACACTGAAGCTTTCTTT	CASSAIGLMNTEAFF
TRBV6-6	NA	TRBJ1-2	NA	TGTGCCAGCAGTCAGACAAACTATGGCTACACCTTC	CASSQTNYGYTF